This T cell receptor (beta chain) was recorded in a study of graft-versus-host responses after intestinal transplantation. About the research overall: Recipients were given multivisceral, liver-intestinal, or isolated intestinal transplants. Anti-thymocyte globulin induction, then tacrolimus and steroids for around three years, went to all recipients. Whole-study findings and limits: Early HvG declines after transplant were associated with peak circulating GvH clone levels. GvH clones were identified in recipient marrow, with some first appearing in ileum or blood.

On this clone: Antigen: not known.

TCRdb keeps only in-frame clones here, not all; method: immunoSEQ multiplex PCR. The sample has tens of thousands of clones, about 91% seen once; the top ten hold 0.5%. CDR1 is SEHNR and CDR2 is FQNEAQ in the germline V gene (reference sequence). The CDR3 length is 14 residues. Germline trimming cut 5 bases from V and 1 base from J; bases unmatched to any gene: 4. Source: unstimulated CD8+ T cells sorted from spleen or lymph node cells, taken before intestinal transplant. This receptor was taken from a human donor who received an intestinal transplant. This chain uses TRBV7-9 with TRBJ1-1; 7 bases are shared with TRBD1. This CDR3 is CASSRRTGNTEAFF. The CDR3 region has the DNA TGTGCCAGCAGCCGAAGGACAGGGAACACTGAAGCTTTCTTT. Full variable domain (remainder filled in from reference TRBV7-9 and TRBJ1-1): DTGVSQNPRHKITKRGQNVTFRCDPISEHNRLYWYRQTLGQGPEFLTYFQNEAQLEKSRLLSDRFSAERPKGSFSTLEIQRTEQGDSAMYLCASSRRTGNTEAFFGQGTRLTVV.